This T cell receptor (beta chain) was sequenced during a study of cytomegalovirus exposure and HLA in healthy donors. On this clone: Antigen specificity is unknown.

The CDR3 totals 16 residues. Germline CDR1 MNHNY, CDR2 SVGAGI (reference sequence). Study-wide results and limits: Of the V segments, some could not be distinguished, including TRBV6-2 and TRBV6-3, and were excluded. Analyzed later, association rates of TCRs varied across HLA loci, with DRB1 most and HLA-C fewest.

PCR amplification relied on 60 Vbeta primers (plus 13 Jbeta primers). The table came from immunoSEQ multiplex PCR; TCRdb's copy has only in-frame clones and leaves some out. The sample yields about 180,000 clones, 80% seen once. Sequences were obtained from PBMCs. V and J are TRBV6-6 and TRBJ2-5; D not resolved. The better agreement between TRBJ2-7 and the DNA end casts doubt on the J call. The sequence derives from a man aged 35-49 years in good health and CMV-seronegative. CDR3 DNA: TGTGCCAGCAGTTACTCGACCTGGGCCCAAACCTACGAGCAGTACTTC. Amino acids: CASSYSTWAQTYEQYF.